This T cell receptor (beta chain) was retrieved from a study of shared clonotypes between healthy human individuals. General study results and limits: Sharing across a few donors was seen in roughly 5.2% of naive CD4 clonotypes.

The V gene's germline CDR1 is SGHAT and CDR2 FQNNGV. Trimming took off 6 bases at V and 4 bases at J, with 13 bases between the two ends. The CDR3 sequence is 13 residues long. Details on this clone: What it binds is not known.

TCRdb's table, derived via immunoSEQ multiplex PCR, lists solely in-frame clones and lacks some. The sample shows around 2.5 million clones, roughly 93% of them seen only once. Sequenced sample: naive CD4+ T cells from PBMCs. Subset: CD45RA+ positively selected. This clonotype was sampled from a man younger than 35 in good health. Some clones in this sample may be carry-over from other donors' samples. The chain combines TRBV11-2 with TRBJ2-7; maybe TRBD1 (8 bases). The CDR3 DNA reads TGTGCCAGCAGAGGACAGGGAGGGTACGAGCAGTACTTC. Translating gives CASRGQGGYEQYF. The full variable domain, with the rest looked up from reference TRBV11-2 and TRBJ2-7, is EAGVAQSPRYKIIEKRQSVAFWCNPISGHATLYWYQQILGQGPKLLIQFQNNGVVDDSQLPKDRFSAERLKGVDSTLKIQPAKLEDSAVYLCASRGQGGYEQYFGPGTRLTVT.